Here is one T cell receptor beta chain with its context. The antigen remains unidentified. Germline trimming cut 4 bases from V and 10 bases from J; bases unmatched to any gene: 14. Germline lookup yields CDR1 MNHEY and CDR2 SVGEGT. This CDR3 comprises 16 residues. Each CDR3 protein is one row after TCRdb ran MiXCR on the 5' RACE reads. The table shows 250,000 to 300,000 distinct CDR3 sequences, with 5.2% occurring only once. This sample was included in a study of T cells after yellow fever vaccination. Overall study findings and caveats: A weaker secondary response peaked on day 5, the primary on day 15.

The rearrangement joins TRBV6-2 or TRBV6-3 to TRBJ2-1, with 9 bases fitting TRBD2. The sample consisted of CD4+ T cells sorted from PBMCs, taken on the day of the yellow fever booster vaccination. This receptor was taken from a man younger than 35 who received the YFV17D yellow fever vaccine. CDR3 in amino acids: CASSSRVAGAPGEQFF. In nucleotides, the CDR3 is TGTGCCAGCAGTTCCCGGGTAGCGGGGGCCCCCGGGGAGCAGTTCTTC.